This entry is about one T cell receptor (beta chain). Sequencing was performed with immunoSEQ multiplex PCR; in TCRdb, only in-frame clones are kept and a portion is missing. The sample lists roughly 170,000 clones, 90% occurring once. This specimen comes from a study of T cell responses to AZD1222 COVID-19 vaccine. This CDR3 contains 13 residues. CDR1 and CDR2 from the germline V gene are SQVTM and ANQGSEA. V gave up 3 bases and J gave up 4 bases; unmatched junction bases: 3. The origin of this receptor is an adult in good health. V is TRBV29-1 and J is TRBJ1-1, with 9 positions matching TRBD1. Sequences were derived from peripheral blood, sampled on day 0 of AZD1222 vaccination. CDR3 nucleotide sequence: TGCAGCGTTGAGGGGACAGGGATCACTGAAGCTTTCTTT. Translation gives CSVEGTGITEAFF.